These 29 T cell receptor beta chains came from one sample sequenced in a study of blood T cell repertoires in COVID-19. Profiling relied on immunoSEQ multiplex PCR, and the TCRdb table lists in-frame clones only, not all of them. The data show around 150,000 clones, about 80% seen once. The sample taken for sequencing was peripheral blood. The source is a woman in her 40s with COVID-19, enrolled during active disease.

This chain links TRBV11-2 with TRBJ2-7, with a weak D call TRBD1 (6 bases). The CDR3 sequence is 14 residues long. CDR1 is SGHAT and CDR2 is FQNNGV in the germline V gene. The ends were cut back, 2 bases at V and 3 bases at J, with 11 bases in the middle. CDR3 amino acids: CASSLIQGLYEQYF. CDR3 coding DNA: TGTGCCAGCAGCTTAATTCAGGGGCTCTACGAGCAGTACTTC.

In this sample, this clone turned up a few times. The chain joins TRBV18 to TRBJ1-5, with D possibly matching TRBD1 (6 bases). The CDR3 is 16 amino acids. The germline V gene has CDR1 KGHSH and CDR2 LQKENI. V was cut by 5 bases and J by 1 base, with 15 bases left in between. CDR3 DNA sequence: TGTGCCAGCTCAACTTCTCAGGGGACGAGCAATCAGCCCCAGCATTTT. It yields the protein CASSTSQGTSNQPQHF.

This clone is a singleton in its sample. The gene calls are TRBV2 and TRBJ2-7, with 10 bases matching TRBD1. The CDR3 length is 13 residues. V shed 8 bases, J shed 1 base, and the junction held 2 bases outside the gene matches. CDR1 SNHLY and CDR2 FYNNEI come from the germline V gene. The CDR3 is CASRDRGSYEQYF. The CDR3, as DNA: TGTGCCAGCCGGGACAGGGGTTCCTACGAGCAGTACTTC.

This chain joins TRBV28 and TRBJ1-3; the D gene is possibly TRBD1 (6 bases). V dropped 5 bases and J dropped 4 bases, with 15 bases sitting between them. CDR3 length: 15 amino acids. Per the germline V gene, CDR1 is MDHEN and CDR2 is SYDVKM. The CDR3 DNA is TGTGCCAGCAGTGCCCCGGGACACCTGGGAAACACCATATATTTT. Its translation is CASSAPGHLGNTIYF.

On this clone itself: One junction end does not reproduce the germline sequence, and a read error may be involved. The chain carries TRBV6-5 and TRBJ2-3; D perhaps matches TRBD1 (5 bases). There are 13 residues in the CDR3. CDR1 and CDR2 (germline): MNHEY, SVGAGI. CDR3 amino acids: CASSYSPIGLRDF. Here the CDR3 DNA reads TGTGCCAGCAGTTACTCTCCCATAGGCCTCAGGGATTTT.

The chain couples TRBV18 to TRBJ2-1; D unresolved. The germline V and J ends were trimmed by 1 base and 3 bases, with 7 bases remaining between them. The CDR3 length is 14 residues. Germline V CDR1 and CDR2: KGHSH, LQKENI. CDR3 in DNA: TGTGCCAGCTCACCACGTTCTAACTACAATGAGCAGTTCTTC. Translating it yields CASSPRSNYNEQFF.

The gene calls are TRBV7-3 and TRBJ1-1; 8 positions match TRBD1. The CDR3 contains 16 residues. Looked up from germline, CDR1 is SGHTA and CDR2 is FQGTGA. The V and J ends lost 1 base and 0 bases, in that order; junction bases with no gene match: 4. CDR3 region: CASSLSPGGMNTEAFF. The CDR3 nucleotides are TGTGCCAGCAGCTTAAGCCCAGGGGGCATGAACACTGAAGCTTTCTTT.

The rearrangement links TRBV29-1 to TRBJ2-7, with 7 bases that match TRBD2. Per germline, CDR1 SQVTM and CDR2 ANQGSEA. The junction had 6 bases not matched to a gene; V was cut back by 7 bases and J by 3 bases. The CDR3 extends over 12 amino acids. CDR3 residues: CSGPGLRYEQYF. As DNA, the CDR3 is TGCAGCGGACCGGGACTACGCTACGAGCAGTACTTC.

The table lists this clone with a few counts. V gene TRBV27 combines with J gene TRBJ2-7; TRBD1 matches 9 bases. The trim removed 6 bases at V and 1 base at J, leaving 13 bases unmatched. Germline V gene data show CDR1 as MNHEY and CDR2 as SMNVEV (reference sequence). This CDR3 region has 17 residues. The CDR3 spells CASRFNKAGTGSYEQYF. The CDR3, as DNA: TGTGCCAGCAGGTTCAATAAGGCCGGGACAGGGTCCTACGAGCAGTACTTC.

The rearrangement joins TRBV3-1 (or the pseudogene TRBV3-2) to TRBJ1-3, with 7 bases identical to TRBD1. Trimming cost V 4 bases and J 5 bases; bases outside gene matches: 11. Germline loops: CDR1 LGHDT, CDR2 YNNKEL (reference sequence). There are 16 residues in the CDR3. The CDR3 coding sequence is TGTGCCAGCAGCCCACAGGGGATGGTGGGTAGAAACACCATATATTTT. Residues: CASSPQGMVGRNTIYF.

The chain couples TRBV5-4 to TRBJ2-6, with a weak D call TRBD2 (6 bases). Trimming left V 4 bases short and J 1 base short, with 18 bases between. The CDR3 length is 18 residues. The V gene's germline CDR1 is SGHNT and CDR2 YYREEE (reference sequence). As DNA, the CDR3 is TGTGCCAGCAGCCCCCCGGGACTTATAGCTTCTGGGGCCAACGTCCTGACTTTC. Translated: CASSPPGLIASGANVLTF.

The rearrangement uses TRBV28 and TRBJ1-5, with a possible D match to TRBD1 (5 bases). V lost 5 bases, J lost 2 bases, and 13 bases lay in between. Germline assignment: CDR1 MDHEN and CDR2 SYDVKM. The CDR3 extends over 15 amino acids. CDR3 DNA sequence: TGTGCCAGCAGTCTACAGGCTCCAGGCAATCAGCCCCAGCATTTT. As protein: CASSLQAPGNQPQHF.

The chain links TRBV6-5 to TRBJ2-1; 9 positions match TRBD2. V trimming: 8 bases; J trimming: 6 bases; junction bases outside the gene matches: 2. In germline, CDR1 is MNHEY, CDR2 SVGAGI. The CDR3 has 12 amino acids. The CDR3 sequence: CASFSGGNEQFF. CDR3 nucleotide sequence: TGTGCCAGCTTTAGCGGGGGCAATGAGCAGTTCTTC.

In regard to this clone: No conserved phenylalanine or tryptophan is present at the end of the CDR3, so a read error is the likely explanation. Because the CDR3's place on the DNA is in doubt, the DNA is left out and the CDR3 is given as listed by TCRdb. The chain is built from TRBV6-1 and TRBJ2-7; the listed D gene, TRBD2, was not tested against the DNA. Inclusive of both ends, the CDR3 amounts to 12 amino acids. Germline assignment: CDR1 MNHNS and CDR2 SASEGT. CDR3 amino acids: CASSEAQAGKNI.

The genes are TRBV9 and TRBJ2-7, with 14 positions matching TRBD2. The V gene end was trimmed by 4 bases and the J gene end by 2 bases; junction bases not matched to a gene: 8. CDR1 is SGDLS, CDR2 YYNGEE, per germline. The CDR3 totals 17 residues. CDR3 DNA sequence: TGTGCCAGCAGCCCAACGGGACTAGCGGGAGCCCCCTACGAGCAGTACTTC. This sequence encodes CASSPTGLAGAPYEQYF. The variable domain in full, completed from reference TRBV9 and TRBJ2-7, reads DSGVTQTPKHLITATGQRVTLRCSPRSGDLSVYWYQQSLDQGLQFLIQYYNGEERAKGNILERFSAQQFPDLHSELNLSSLELGDSALYFCASSPTGLAGAPYEQYFGPGTRLTVT.

J is TRBJ2-2 and V is TRBV5-1; 7 positions agree with TRBD2. Germline V gene lookup returns CDR1 SGHRS and CDR2 YFSETQ. The CDR3 covers 16 residues. Losses at the gene ends were 0 bases for V and 4 bases for J; bases not matched to a gene: 6. CDR3 sequence reads: CASSLGAGVFTGELFF. CDR3 bases: TGCGCCAGCAGCTTGGGCGCGGGAGTTTTCACCGGGGAGCTGTTTTTT.

This chain joins TRBV5-5 and TRBJ1-3, with a tentative D call TRBD1 (5 bases). The CDR3 length is 15 residues. Trimming removed 4 bases at V and 4 bases at J, with 15 bases between. CDR1 and CDR2 (germline): SGHKS, YYEKEE (reference sequence). As DNA, the CDR3 is TGTGCCAGCAGCGGAACGACAGTAATCGGAAACACCATATATTTT. Residues: CASSGTTVIGNTIYF.

This sequence joins TRBV2 and TRBJ2-1; TRBD1 aligns across 11 bases. Trimming cost V 6 bases and J 6 bases; bases outside gene matches: 7. The CDR3 has 15 amino acids. CDR1 is SNHLY, CDR2 FYNNEI, per germline. The CDR3 DNA follows: TGTGCCAGCAGGGAATATGGGACAGGGGGCAATGAGCAGTTCTTC. Its translation: CASREYGTGGNEQFF.

The chain carries TRBV29-1 and TRBJ1-1; D uncertain. The CDR3 has 15 residues. The germline V and J ends were trimmed by 4 bases and 1 base, with 16 bases remaining between them. Per germline, CDR1 SQVTM and CDR2 ANQGSEA. CDR3 DNA sequence: TGCAGCGTTGCTTGGAGGGTCAAGCCGAACACTGAAGCTTTCTTT. Its translation: CSVAWRVKPNTEAFF.

The rearrangement joins TRBV18 to TRBJ2-1; 10 bases map to TRBD1. The CDR3 spans 14 residues. CDR1 and CDR2 from the germline V gene are KGHSH and LQKENI. V was clipped by 5 bases and J by 13 bases; unmatched bases: 11. The chain's CDR3 is CASSDSGQGWRQFF. CDR3 sequence (DNA): TGTGCCAGCTCAGACTCGGGACAGGGGTGGAGACAGTTCTTC.

The chain carries TRBV7-2 and TRBJ2-1; possibly TRBD2 for D (6 bases). The CDR3 length is 17 residues. The V gene's germline CDR1 is SGHTA and CDR2 FQGNSA. The V end was cut by 5 bases, the J end by 0 bases, with 17 bases between. CDR3 nucleotide sequence: TGTGCCAGCAGCCACCCCCCCGACGGGAGCTCCTACAATGAGCAGTTCTTC. Translating gives CASSHPPDGSSYNEQFF.

The chain couples TRBV29-1 to TRBJ1-1; possibly TRBD1 for D (5 bases). The V end lost 4 bases, the J end lost 4 bases, and 13 bases lay between the germline ends. The germline CDR1 and CDR2 sequences are SQVTM and ANQGSEA. The CDR3 is made up of 13 amino acids. In DNA form, the CDR3 reads TGCAGCGTTGTGGTTCAGGGAAGCACTGAAGCTTTCTTT. Translating gives CSVVVQGSTEAFF.

The chain is built from TRBV19 and TRBJ2-7; 14 bases fit TRBD2. The germline V gene has CDR1 LNHDA and CDR2 SQIVND (reference sequence). The CDR3 has 15 amino acids. After removal of 3 bases from V and 3 bases from J, the junction contained 1 base not matched to a gene. For the CDR3, the DNA is TGTGCCAGTAGTATCGGACTAGCGGGAGGCTACGAGCAGTACTTC. Residues: CASSIGLAGGYEQYF.

The chain joins TRBV30 to TRBJ1-2; D is ambiguous. This CDR3 is 12 amino acids long. CDR1 GTSNPN and CDR2 SVGIG come from the germline V gene (reference sequence). This CDR3 is CASERQIYGYTF. In DNA form, the CDR3 reads TGTGCTAGCGAGCGGCAGATCTATGGCTACACCTTC. The whole variable domain, filled in from reference TRBV30 and TRBJ1-2, reads SQTIHQWPATLVQPVGSPLSLECTVEGTSNPNLYWYRQAAGRGLQLLFYSVGIGQISSEVPQNLSASRPQDRQFILSSKKLLLSDSGFYLCASERQIYGYTFGSGTRLTVV.

The CDR3: CASSYDRAQPQHF. CDR3 DNA sequence: TGTGCCAGCAGCTACGACAGGGCTCAGCCCCAGCATTTT. The J gene is TRBJ1-5, the V gene TRBV5-6; 7 bases are shared with TRBD1. The V and J ends lost 3 bases and 6 bases, in that order; junction bases with no gene match: 3. The length of the CDR3 is 13 residues. The germline V gene encodes CDR1 SGHDT and CDR2 YYEEEE. The entire variable domain, with the rest obtained from reference TRBV5-6 and TRBJ1-5, is as follows: DAGVTQSPTHLIKTRGQQVTLRCSPKSGHDTVSWYQQALGQGPQFIFQYYEEEERQRGNFPDRFSGHQFPNYSSELNVNALLLGDSALYLCASSYDRAQPQHFGDGTRLSIL.

The genes are TRBV2 and TRBJ2-7, with unresolved D. CDR1 is SNHLY and CDR2 is FYNNEI in the germline V gene. The CDR3 contains 14 residues. Trimming took off 1 base at V and 3 bases at J, with 10 bases between the two ends. This CDR3 reads CASSEGNDNYEQYF. CDR3 nucleotide sequence: TGTGCCAGCAGTGAAGGAAACGACAACTACGAGCAGTACTTC.

This clone was counted only a few times. The chain joins TRBV5-5 to TRBJ2-2; 8 bases agree with TRBD1. V lost 2 bases, J lost 4 bases, and 10 bases stayed unmatched. The CDR3 consists of 17 residues. The V gene's germline CDR1 is SGHKS and CDR2 YYEKEE (reference sequence). CDR3 sequence reads: CASSFSGGSAGTGELFF. The CDR3 nucleotides read TGTGCCAGCAGCTTTTCAGGGGGCAGTGCTGGCACCGGGGAGCTGTTTTTT. Complete variable domain (other parts from reference TRBV5-5 and TRBJ2-2): DAGVTQSPTHLIKTRGQQVTLRCSPISGHKSVSWYQQVLGQGPQFIFQYYEKEERGRGNFPDRFSARQFPNYSSELNVNALLLGDSALYLCASSFSGGSAGTGELFFGEGSRLTVL.

The gene calls are TRBV30 and TRBJ1-2, with TRBD1 as a possible D gene (6 bases). Deletions cut 4 bases from V and 5 bases from J, with 11 bases between. Per germline, CDR1 GTSNPN and CDR2 SVGIG (reference sequence). This CDR3 has 12 amino acids. DNA for the CDR3: TGTGCCTGGACACAGGGCTCGTATGGCTACACCTTC. It is translated as CAWTQGSYGYTF.

This clone was found a few times. The chain has TRBV27 and TRBJ1-5, with D unclear. V gave up 5 bases and J gave up 4 bases, with 15 bases separating them. CDR1 and CDR2 (germline): MNHEY, SMNVEV (reference sequence). This CDR3 region has 15 residues. The CDR3 spells CASSASLRRNQPQHF. The CDR3 nucleotides are TGTGCCAGCAGTGCGAGCTTGCGGCGGAATCAGCCCCAGCATTTT.